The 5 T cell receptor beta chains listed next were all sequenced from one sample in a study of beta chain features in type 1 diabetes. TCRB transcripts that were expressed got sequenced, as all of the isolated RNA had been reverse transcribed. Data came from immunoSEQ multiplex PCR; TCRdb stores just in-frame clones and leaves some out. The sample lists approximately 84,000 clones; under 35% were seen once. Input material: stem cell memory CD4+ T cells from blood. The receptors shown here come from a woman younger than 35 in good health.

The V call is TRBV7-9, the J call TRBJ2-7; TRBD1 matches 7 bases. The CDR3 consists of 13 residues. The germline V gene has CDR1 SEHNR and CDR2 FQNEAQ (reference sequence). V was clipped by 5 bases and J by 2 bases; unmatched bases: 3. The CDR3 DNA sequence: TGTGCCAGCAGCCAGGGGGATCCCTACGAGCAGTACTTC. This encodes CASSQGDPYEQYF.

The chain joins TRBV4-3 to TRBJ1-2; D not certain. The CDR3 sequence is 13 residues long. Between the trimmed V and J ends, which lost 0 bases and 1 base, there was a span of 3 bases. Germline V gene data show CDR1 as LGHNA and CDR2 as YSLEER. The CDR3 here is CASSQDINYGYTF. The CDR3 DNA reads TGCGCCAGCAGCCAAGACATTAACTATGGCTACACCTTC.

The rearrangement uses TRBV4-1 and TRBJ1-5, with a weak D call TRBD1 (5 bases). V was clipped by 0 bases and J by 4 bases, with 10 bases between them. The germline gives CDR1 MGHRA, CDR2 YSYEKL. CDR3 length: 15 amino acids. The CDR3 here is CASSQEEGNNQPQHF. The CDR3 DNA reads TGCGCCAGCAGCCAAGAGGAGGGGAATAATCAGCCCCAGCATTTT.

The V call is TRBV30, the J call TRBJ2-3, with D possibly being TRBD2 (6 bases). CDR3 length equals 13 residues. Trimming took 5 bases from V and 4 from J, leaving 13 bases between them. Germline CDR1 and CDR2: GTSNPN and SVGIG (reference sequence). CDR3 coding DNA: TGTGCCTGGGGGCCCTCGGGGGCAGATACGCAGTATTTT. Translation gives CAWGPSGADTQYF.

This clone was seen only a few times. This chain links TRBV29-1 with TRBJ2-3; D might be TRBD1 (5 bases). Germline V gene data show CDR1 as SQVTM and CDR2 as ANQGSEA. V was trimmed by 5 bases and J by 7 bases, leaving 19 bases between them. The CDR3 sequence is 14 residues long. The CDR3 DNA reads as TGCAGCGTTAAAAAAGGTGGGGCGATGCATACGCAGTATTTT. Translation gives CSVKKGGAMHTQYF.